This entry features one TCR beta chain sequence. Its target is not known. Unmatched junction bases numbered 5, after V lost 0 bases and J lost 4 bases. This CDR3 is built from 16 residues. Per germline, CDR1 SGHRS and CDR2 YFSETQ. These data are taken from a study of post-analysis software for immune sequencing data. Notes on the study in general: In patients, TRBV5-6, TRBV5-1 and TRBV20-1 belonged to roughly 5 TRBV segments found more frequently than in controls.

Presence of unique molecular identifiers characterized the TCR beta cDNA libraries. TCRdb fed the PCR reads into MiXCR, producing one record per CDR3 protein. The table includes about 770,000 distinct CDR3 sequences, roughly 46% detected once. This receptor was obtained from a girl under 18 with multiple sclerosis. The genes are TRBV5-1 and TRBJ2-3; 10 nucleotides match TRBD2. The sequenced sample consisted of blood. As DNA, the CDR3 is TGCGCCAGCAGCTTGGTCGTAGCGGGAGGCTCAGATACGCAGTATTTT. Its translation: CASSLVVAGGSDTQYF. The complete variable domain, with remaining parts taken from reference TRBV5-1 and TRBJ2-3, reads KAGVTQTPRYLIKTRGQQVTLSCSPISGHRSVSWYQQTPGQGLQFLFEYFSETQRNKGNFPGRFSGRQFSNSRSEMNVSTLELGDSALYLCASSLVVAGGSDTQYFGPGTRLTVL.